The rows below give T cell receptor beta chains drawn from one sample of a study of T-cell reconstitution after alpha-beta-depleted transplantation in children. TCRdb re-analysed the PCR reads in MiXCR, keeping a single row per CDR3 protein. The sample yields 250,000 to 400,000 distinct CDR3 sequences, more than 20% seen once. The specimen comprised PBMCs, mostly from graft donor cells, sampled 180 days after TCRalphabeta/CD19-depleted stem cell transplant. The receptors shown here come from a male patient aged 5 to 17 who had a stem cell transplant for acute lymphoblastic leukemia, so the T cells may come from the graft donor. CDR3s include the opening cysteine and the closing phenylalanine or tryptophan. D genes are given only for firm matches. Rows may omit the clone size; those that give it use once, few, many or a size class.

>many|TRBJ2-1|TRBD2|TRBV5-1
TGCGCCAGCAGCTTGGACCTAGCGGTCGGAGGGACGCTCTTC
CASSLDLAVGGTLF
>few|TRBJ1-5|.|TRBV4-1
TGCGCCAGCAGCCAAAGAGGCGGGGGTGAGAGCAATCAGCCCCAGCATTTT
CASSQRGGGESNQPQHF
>few|TRBJ1-2|TRBD1|TRBV20-1
TGCAGTGCGAGCTGGACAGGGAGAATCTATGGCTACACCTTC
CSASWTGRIYGYTF
>.|TRBJ1-5|.|TRBV5-6
TGTGCCAGCAGCTTGCTAAGGGTTAGCAATCAGCCCCAGCATTTT
CASSLLRVSNQPQHF
>.|TRBJ2-1|.|TRBV12-3/TRBV12-4
TGTGCCAGCGGGGACACCTTACGCAATGAGCAGTTCTTC
CASGDTLRNEQFF
>many|TRBJ2-7|.|TRBV7-2
TGTGCCAGCAGCTTAGTGGCCTCCGAGCAGTACTTC
CASSLVASEQYF
>few|TRBJ2-2|TRBD2|TRBV29-1
TGCAGCGTGCCGGGGGGAGCCGGGGAGCTGTTTTTT
CSVPGGAGELFF
>.|TRBJ1-1|TRBD1|TRBV3-1
TGTGCCAGCAGCCAAGGGGACAGGGTGAACACTGAAGCTTTCTTT
CASSQGDRVNTEAFF
>few|TRBJ1-1|.|TRBV12-3/TRBV12-4
TGTGCCAGCAGTTTATGGCAGGAAGCTTTCTTT
CASSLWQEAFF
>.|TRBJ2-3|.|TRBV7-9
TGTGCCAGCAGCTCCTTACAGGGTCTGGACACGCAGTATTTT
CASSSLQGLDTQYF
>.|TRBJ2-3|.|TRBV15
TGTGCCACCAGCAAGGGGGGGGTGGATACGCAGTATTTT
CATSKGGVDTQYF
>.|TRBJ2-7|TRBD2|TRBV5-6
TGTGCCAGCAGCTCACTAGCGGGAGAGGTTTACGAGCAGTACTTC
CASSSLAGEVYEQYF
>many|TRBJ2-1|TRBD1|TRBV5-1
TGCGCCAGCAGAGAGCGGACAGGGTTTCACAATGAGCAGTTCTTC
CASRERTGFHNEQFF
>few|TRBJ2-1|.|TRBV7-2
TGTGCCAGCAGGCCGGGGGTCCGTGAGCAGTTCTTC
CASRPGVREQFF
>many|TRBJ2-1|TRBD2|TRBV12-3/TRBV12-4
TGTGCCAGCAGTTTAGTCTTAGCGGGAGAGGATGAGCAGTTCTTC
CASSLVLAGEDEQFF